This T cell receptor beta chain derives from a study of preoperative IRX-2 immunotherapy in early breast cancer. V lost 5 bases and J 5 bases, leaving 34 bases between the germline ends. This CDR3 region has 20 residues. Per the germline V gene, CDR1 is SNHLY and CDR2 is FYNNEI. TCRdb's copy holds only in-frame clones and misses some; the assay was immunoSEQ multiplex PCR. This table holds tens of thousands of clones, around 82% found once. Regarding treatment: preoperative locoregional IRX-2 cytokine immunotherapy. Preoperative locoregional IRX-2 cytokine immunotherapy was tested in the phase Ib source study.

The sample in question was lymph node tissue, obtained after IRX-2 immunotherapy. This TCR came from a human donor with breast cancer. The chain has TRBV2 and TRBJ2-7, with D tentatively TRBD1 (6 bases). CDR3 nucleotide sequence: TGTGCCAGCAGTTTATATCGCAGGGGATTGCTAGGCCACCTTCCGCACGAGCAGTACTTC. It is translated as CASSLYRRGLLGHLPHEQYF. Together with reference TRBV2 and TRBJ2-7, the CDR3 gives the full variable domain: EPEVTQTPSHQVTQMGQEVILRCVPISNHLYFYWYRQILGQKVEFLVSFYNNEISEKSEIFDDQFSVERPDGSNFTLKIRSTKLEDSAMYFCASSLYRRGLLGHLPHEQYFGPGTRLTVT.